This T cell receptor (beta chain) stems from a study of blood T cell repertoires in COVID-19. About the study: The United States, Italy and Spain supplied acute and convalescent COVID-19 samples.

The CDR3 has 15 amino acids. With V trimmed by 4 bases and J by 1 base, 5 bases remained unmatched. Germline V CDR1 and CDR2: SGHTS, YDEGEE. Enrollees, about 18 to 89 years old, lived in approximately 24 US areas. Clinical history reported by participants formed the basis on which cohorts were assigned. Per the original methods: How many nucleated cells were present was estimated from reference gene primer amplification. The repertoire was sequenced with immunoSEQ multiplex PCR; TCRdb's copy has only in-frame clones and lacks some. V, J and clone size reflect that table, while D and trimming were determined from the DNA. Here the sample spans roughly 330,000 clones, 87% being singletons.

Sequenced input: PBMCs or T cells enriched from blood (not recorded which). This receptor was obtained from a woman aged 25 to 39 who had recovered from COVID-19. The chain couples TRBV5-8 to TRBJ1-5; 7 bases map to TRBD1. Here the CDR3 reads CASSNRGMSNQPQHF. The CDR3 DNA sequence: TGTGCCAGCAGCAACAGGGGTATGAGCAATCAGCCCCAGCATTTT.